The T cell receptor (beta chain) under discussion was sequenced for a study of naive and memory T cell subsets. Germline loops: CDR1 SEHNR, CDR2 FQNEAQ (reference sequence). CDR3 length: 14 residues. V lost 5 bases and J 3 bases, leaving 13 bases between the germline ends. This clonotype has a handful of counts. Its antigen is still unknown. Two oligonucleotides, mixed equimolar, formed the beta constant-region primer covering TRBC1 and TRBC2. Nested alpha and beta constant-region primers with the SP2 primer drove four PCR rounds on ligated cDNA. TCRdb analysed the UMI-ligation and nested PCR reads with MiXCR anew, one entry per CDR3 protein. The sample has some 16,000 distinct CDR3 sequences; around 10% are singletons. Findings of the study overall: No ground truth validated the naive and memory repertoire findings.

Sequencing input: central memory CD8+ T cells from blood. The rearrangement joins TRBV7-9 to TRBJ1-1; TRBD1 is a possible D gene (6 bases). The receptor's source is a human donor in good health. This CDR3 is CASSGGGRDTEAFF. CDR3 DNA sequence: TGTGCCAGCAGCGGAGGGGGTAGGGACACTGAAGCTTTCTTT. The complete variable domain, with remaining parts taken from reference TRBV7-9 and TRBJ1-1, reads DTGVSQNPRHKITKRGQNVTFRCDPISEHNRLYWYRQTLGQGPEFLTYFQNEAQLEKSRLLSDRFSAERPKGSFSTLEIQRTEQGDSAMYLCASSGGGRDTEAFFGQGTRLTVV.